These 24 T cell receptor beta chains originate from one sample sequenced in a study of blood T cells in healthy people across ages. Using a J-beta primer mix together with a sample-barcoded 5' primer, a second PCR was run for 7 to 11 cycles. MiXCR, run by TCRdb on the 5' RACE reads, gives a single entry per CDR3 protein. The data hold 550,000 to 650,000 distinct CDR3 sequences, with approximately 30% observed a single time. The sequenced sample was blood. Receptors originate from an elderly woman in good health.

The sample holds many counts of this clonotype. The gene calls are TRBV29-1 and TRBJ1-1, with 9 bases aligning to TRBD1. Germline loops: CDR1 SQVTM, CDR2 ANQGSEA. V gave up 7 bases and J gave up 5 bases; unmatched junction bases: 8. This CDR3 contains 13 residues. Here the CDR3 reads CSGIQGARTEAFF. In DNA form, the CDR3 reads TGCAGCGGAATACAGGGGGCAAGGACTGAAGCTTTCTTT.

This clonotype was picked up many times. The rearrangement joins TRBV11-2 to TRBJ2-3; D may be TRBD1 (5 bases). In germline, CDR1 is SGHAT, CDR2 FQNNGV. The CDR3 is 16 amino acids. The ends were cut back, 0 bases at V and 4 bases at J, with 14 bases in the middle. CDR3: CASSLDPGLSPDTQYF. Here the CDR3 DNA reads TGTGCCAGCAGCTTAGACCCAGGGTTGAGCCCAGATACGCAGTATTTT.

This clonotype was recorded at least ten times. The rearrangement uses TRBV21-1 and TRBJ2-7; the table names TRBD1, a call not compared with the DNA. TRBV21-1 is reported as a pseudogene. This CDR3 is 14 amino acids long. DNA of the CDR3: TGTGCCAGCAGCAAAAGACAGGGATACTACGAGCAGTACTTC. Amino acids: CASSKRQGYYEQYF.

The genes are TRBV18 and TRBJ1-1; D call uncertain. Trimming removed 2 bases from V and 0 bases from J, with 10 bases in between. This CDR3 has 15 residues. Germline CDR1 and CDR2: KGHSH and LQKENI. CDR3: CASSPGSQLNTEAFF. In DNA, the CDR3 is TGTGCCAGCTCACCAGGTAGCCAGCTGAACACTGAAGCTTTCTTT.

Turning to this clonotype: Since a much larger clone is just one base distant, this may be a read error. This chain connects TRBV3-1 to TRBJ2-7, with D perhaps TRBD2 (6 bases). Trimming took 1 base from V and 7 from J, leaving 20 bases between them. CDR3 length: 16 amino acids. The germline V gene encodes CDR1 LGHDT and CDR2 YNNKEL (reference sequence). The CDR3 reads CASSQGLGGGGNEQYF. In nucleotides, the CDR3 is TGTGCCAGCAGCCAAGGGTTGGGAGGAGGAGGGAATGAGCAGTACTTC.

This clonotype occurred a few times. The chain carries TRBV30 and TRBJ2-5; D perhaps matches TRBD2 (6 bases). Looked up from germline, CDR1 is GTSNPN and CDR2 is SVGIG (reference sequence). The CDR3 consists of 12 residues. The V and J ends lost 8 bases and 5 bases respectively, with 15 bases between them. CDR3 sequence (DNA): TGTGCCGAGACCCGGGACTCTGAGACCCAGTACTTC. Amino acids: CAETRDSETQYF.

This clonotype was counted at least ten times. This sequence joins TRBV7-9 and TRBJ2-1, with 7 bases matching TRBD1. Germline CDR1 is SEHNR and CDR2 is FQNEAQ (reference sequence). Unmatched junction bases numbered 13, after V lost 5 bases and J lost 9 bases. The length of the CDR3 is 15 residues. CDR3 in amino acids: CASSHRQGGRGEQFF. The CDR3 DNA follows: TGTGCCAGCAGCCACCGACAGGGTGGAAGGGGTGAGCAGTTCTTC.

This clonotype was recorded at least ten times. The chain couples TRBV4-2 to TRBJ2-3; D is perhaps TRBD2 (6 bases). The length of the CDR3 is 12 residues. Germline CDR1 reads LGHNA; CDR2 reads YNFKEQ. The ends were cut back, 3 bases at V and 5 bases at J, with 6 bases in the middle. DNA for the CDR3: TGTGCCAGCAGCCATAGCGGAGATACGCAGTATTTT. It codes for CASSHSGDTQYF.

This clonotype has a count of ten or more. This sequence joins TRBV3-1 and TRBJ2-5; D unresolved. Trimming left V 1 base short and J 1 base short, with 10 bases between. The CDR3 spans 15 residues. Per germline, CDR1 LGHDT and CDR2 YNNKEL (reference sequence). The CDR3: CASSQGQALQETQYF. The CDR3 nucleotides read TGTGCCAGCAGCCAAGGGCAGGCCCTCCAAGAGACCCAGTACTTC.

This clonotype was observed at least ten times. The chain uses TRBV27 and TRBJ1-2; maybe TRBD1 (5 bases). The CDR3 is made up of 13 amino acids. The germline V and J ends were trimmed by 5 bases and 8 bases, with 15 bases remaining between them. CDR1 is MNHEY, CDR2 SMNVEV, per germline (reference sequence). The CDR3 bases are TGTGCCAGCAGTGCCGGTGTCAGGGACGGCTACACCTTC. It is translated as CASSAGVRDGYTF.

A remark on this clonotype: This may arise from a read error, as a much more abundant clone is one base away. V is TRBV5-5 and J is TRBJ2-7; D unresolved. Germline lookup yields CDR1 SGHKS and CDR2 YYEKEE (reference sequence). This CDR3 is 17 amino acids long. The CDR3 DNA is TGTGCCTGCAGCTTGCGACGTAGTTCGAGTTTCTCCTACGAGCAGTACTTC. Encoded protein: CACSLRRSSSFSYEQYF. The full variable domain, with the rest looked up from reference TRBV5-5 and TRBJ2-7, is DAGVTQSPTHLIKTRGQQVTLRCSPISGHKSVSWYQQVLGQGPQFIFQYYEKEERGRGNFPDRFSARQFPNYSSELNVNALLLGDSALYLCACSLRRSSSFSYEQYFGPGTRLTVT.

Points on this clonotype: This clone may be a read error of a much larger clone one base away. The CDR3 sequence is CASTTLMGGTDAQYF. The DNA of the CDR3 is TGCGCCAGCACCACCCTAATGGGGGGCACAGATGCGCAGTATTTT. The chain joins TRBV5-1 to TRBJ2-3, with D possibly called TRBD1 or TRBD2 (6 bases each). Germline loops: CDR1 SGHRS, CDR2 YFSETQ. The CDR3 totals 15 residues.

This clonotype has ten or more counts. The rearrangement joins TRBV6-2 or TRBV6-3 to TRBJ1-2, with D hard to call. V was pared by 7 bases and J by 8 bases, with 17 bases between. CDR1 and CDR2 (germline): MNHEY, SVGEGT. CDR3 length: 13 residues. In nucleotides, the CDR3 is TGTGCCAGCACAAAAGGAATTCCGGCGGGCTACACCTTC. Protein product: CASTKGIPAGYTF.

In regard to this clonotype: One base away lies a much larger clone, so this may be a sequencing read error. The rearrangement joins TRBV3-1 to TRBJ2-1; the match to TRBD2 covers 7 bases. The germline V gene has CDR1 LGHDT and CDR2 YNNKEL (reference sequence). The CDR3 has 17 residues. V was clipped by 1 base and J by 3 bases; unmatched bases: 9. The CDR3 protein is CASSQGTSVWGYNEQFF. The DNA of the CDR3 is TGTGCCAGCAGCCAAGGTACTAGCGTTTGGGGCTACAATGAGCAGTTCTTC.

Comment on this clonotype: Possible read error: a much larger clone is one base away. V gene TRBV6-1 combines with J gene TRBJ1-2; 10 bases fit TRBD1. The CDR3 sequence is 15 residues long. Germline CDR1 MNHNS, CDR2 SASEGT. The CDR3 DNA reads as TGTGCCGGCAGCGAACGGACAGGGGGTCAGGGTGGCTACACCTTC. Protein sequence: CAGSERTGGQGGYTF.

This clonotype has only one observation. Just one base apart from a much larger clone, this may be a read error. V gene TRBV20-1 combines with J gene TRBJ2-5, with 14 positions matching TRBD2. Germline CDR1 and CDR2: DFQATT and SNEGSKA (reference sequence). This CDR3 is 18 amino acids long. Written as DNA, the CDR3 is TGCAGTGCTGGAGATGGGGGACTAGCGGGGGCTATCCAAGAGACCCAGTACTTC. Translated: CSAGDGGLAGAIQETQYF.

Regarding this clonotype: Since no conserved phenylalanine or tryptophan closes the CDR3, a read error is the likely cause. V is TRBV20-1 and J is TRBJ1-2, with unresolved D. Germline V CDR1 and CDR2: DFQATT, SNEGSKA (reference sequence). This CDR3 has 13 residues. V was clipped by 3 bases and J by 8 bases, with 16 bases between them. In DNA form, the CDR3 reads TGCAGTGCTAGCTTACGGGAGGCGGAGGGCTACACCTGC. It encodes CSASLREAEGYTC.

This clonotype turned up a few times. The CDR3 here is CASSASNTGELFF. CDR3 sequence (DNA): TGTGCCAGCAGCGCCAGTAACACCGGGGAGCTGTTTTTT. The V call is TRBV9, the J call TRBJ2-2, with D uncertain. V gave up 3 bases and J gave up 2 bases, with 5 bases separating them. The CDR3 is 13 amino acids. Germline CDR1 and CDR2: SGDLS and YYNGEE. Looking up the rest from reference TRBV9 and TRBJ2-2 gives the full variable domain: DSGVTQTPKHLITATGQRVTLRCSPRSGDLSVYWYQQSLDQGLQFLIQYYNGEERAKGNILERFSAQQFPDLHSELNLSSLELGDSALYFCASSASNTGELFFGEGSRLTVL.

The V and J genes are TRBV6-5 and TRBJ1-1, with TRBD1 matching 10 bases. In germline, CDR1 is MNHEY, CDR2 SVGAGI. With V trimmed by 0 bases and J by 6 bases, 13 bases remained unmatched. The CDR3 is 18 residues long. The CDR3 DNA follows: TGTGCCAGCAGTTACTCGGGGAGGGCAGGGGGACAGGGGTCTGAAGCTTTCTTT. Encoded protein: CASSYSGRAGGQGSEAFF.

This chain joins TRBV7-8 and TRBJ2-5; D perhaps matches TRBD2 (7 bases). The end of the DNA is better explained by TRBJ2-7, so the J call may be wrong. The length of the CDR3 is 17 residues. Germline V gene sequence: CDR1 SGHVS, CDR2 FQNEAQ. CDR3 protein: CASNRGGGGRSYNEQYF. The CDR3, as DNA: TGTGCCAGCAATAGAGGAGGGGGGGGCCGATCCTACAACGAGCAGTACTTC.

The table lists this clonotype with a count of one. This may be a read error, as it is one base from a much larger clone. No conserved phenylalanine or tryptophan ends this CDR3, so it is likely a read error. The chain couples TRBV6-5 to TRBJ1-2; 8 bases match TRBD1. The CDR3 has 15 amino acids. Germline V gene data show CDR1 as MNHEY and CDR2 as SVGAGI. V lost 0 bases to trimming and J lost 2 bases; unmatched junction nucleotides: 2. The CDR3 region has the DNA TGTGCCAGCAGTTACTCGAGGACAGGGAACTATGGCTACACCTGC. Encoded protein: CASSYSRTGNYGYTC.

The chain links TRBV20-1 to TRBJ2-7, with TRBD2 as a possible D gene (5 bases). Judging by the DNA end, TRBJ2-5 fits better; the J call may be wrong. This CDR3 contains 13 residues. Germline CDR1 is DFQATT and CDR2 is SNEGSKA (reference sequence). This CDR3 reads CSASSPPGETQYF. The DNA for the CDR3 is TGCAGTGCTAGCAGCCCTCCGGGGGAGACCCAGTACTTC.

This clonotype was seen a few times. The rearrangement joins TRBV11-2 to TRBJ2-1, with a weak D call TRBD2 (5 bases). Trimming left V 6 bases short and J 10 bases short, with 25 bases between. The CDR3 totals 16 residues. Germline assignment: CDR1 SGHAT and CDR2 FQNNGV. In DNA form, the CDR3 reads TGTGCCAGCAGGCTGACGCGGTCAGGAGGATGCGGGGAGCAGTTCTTC. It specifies CASRLTRSGGCGEQFF.

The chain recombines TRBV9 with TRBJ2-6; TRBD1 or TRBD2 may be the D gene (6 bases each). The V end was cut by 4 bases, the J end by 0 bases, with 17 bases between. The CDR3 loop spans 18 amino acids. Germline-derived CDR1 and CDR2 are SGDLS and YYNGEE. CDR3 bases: TGTGCCAGCAGCCCGAGGGGGGAGCATATCTCTGGGGCCAACGTCCTGACTTTC. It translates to CASSPRGEHISGANVLTF.